These T cell receptor beta chains were read from a single sample in a study of blood T cells in healthy people across ages. Each CDR3 protein is one row after TCRdb ran MiXCR on the 5' RACE reads. The data hold under 1 million distinct CDR3 sequences, with around 42% observed a single time. The sample taken for sequencing was blood. These receptors came from a man in his fifties or sixties in good health. Each CDR3 is given with its conserved first and last residue. A D gene is named only where the DNA matches it firmly. Clone size is shown for a subset of rows, as once, few, many or a class of expanded clone.

clone_size,d_call,j_call,v_call,cdr3_nt,cdr3_aa
.,.,TRBJ2-7,TRBV29-1,TGCAGCGTTGAGGACGGCGAGCAGTACTTC,CSVEDGEQYF
.,TRBD2,TRBJ2-3,TRBV7-9,TGTGCCAGCAGCCTGGGACTAGCGGGGGGCAACGTTGGCACAGATACGCAGTATTTT,CASSLGLAGGNVGTDTQYF
.,TRBD1,TRBJ2-4,TRBV20-1,TGCAGTGCTGTACAGGGGCAGGCCAAAAACATTCAGTACTTC,CSAVQGQAKNIQYF
.,TRBD2,TRBJ2-3,TRBV6-4,TGTGCCAGCAGTGATATAGCGGGGGACACAGATACGCAGTATTTT,CASSDIAGDTDTQYF
.,.,TRBJ1-2,TRBV25-1,TGTGCCAGCAGAAAGCCAGGGACTGGAGGCTACACCTTC,CASRKPGTGGYTF
.,.,TRBJ2-7,TRBV14,TGTGCCAGCAGCCAGGTGGGCAGGGGCGAGCAGTACTTC,CASSQVGRGEQYF
few,.,TRBJ1-4,TRBV12-3/TRBV12-4,TGTGCCAGCAGTAGCAGCAACCTGGGCAATGAAAAACTGTTTTTT,CASSSSNLGNEKLFF
.,TRBD2,TRBJ2-4,TRBV3-1,TGTGCCAGCAGCCAAGATATTGGCGGGGGGCATAAAGCCAAAAACATTCAGTACTTC,CASSQDIGGGHKAKNIQYF
many,TRBD1,TRBJ2-3,TRBV4-1,TGCGCCAGCAGCCAAATATTGGGCCAGGGGGCAGCAGATACGCAGTATTTT,CASSQILGQGAADTQYF
.,.,TRBJ2-5,TRBV20-1,TGCAGTGTCACAGAAGAGACCCAGTACTTC,CSVTEETQYF
.,TRBD1,TRBJ1-1,TRBV12-3/TRBV12-4,TGTGCCAGCAATCCTGACAGGGCGATGAACACTGAAGCTTTCTTT,CASNPDRAMNTEAFF
.,TRBD1,TRBJ1-5,TRBV6-6,TGTGCCAGCACCGACAGGGCGTCTGGCAATCAGCCCCAGCATTTT,CASTDRASGNQPQHF
.,.,TRBJ2-1,TRBV28,TGTGCCAGCAGTTTTATAAGCTCCTACAATGAGCAGTTCTTC,CASSFISSYNEQFF